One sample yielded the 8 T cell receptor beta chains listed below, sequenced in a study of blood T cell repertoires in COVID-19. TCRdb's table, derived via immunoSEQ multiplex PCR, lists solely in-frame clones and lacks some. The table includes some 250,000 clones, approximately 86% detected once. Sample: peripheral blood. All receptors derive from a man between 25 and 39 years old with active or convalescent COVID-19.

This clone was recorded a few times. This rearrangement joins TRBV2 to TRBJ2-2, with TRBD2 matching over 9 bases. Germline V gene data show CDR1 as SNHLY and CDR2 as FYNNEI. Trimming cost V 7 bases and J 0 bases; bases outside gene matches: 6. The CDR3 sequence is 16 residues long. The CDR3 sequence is CASKRAGGPNTGELFF. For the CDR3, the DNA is TGTGCCAGCAAACGAGCGGGGGGCCCGAACACCGGGGAGCTGTTTTTT.

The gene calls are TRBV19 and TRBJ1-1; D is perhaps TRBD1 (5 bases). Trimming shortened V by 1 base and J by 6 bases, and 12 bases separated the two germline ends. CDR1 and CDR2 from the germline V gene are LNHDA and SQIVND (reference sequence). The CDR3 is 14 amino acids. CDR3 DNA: TGTGCCAGTAGTATAGGCCTCGCAGGGTCTGAAGCTTTCTTT. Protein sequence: CASSIGLAGSEAFF. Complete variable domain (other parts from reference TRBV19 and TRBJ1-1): DGGITQSPKYLFRKEGQNVTLSCEQNLNHDAMYWYRQDPGQGLRLIYYSQIVNDFQKGDIAEGYSVSREKKESFPLTVTSAQKNPTAFYLCASSIGLAGSEAFFGQGTRLTVV.

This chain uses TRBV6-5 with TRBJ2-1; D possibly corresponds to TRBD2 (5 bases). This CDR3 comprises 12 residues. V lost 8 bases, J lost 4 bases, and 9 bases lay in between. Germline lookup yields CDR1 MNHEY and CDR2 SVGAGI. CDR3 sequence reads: CASRTRYNEQFF. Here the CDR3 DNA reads TGTGCCAGCCGGACTCGTTACAATGAGCAGTTCTTC.

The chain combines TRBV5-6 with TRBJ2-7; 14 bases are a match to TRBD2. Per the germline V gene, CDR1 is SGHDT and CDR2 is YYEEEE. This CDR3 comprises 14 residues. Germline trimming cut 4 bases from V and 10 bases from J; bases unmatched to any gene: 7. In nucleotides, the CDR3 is TGTGCCAGCAGCCAGACTAGCGGGGGGGCCCGTCAGTACTTC. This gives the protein CASSQTSGGARQYF.

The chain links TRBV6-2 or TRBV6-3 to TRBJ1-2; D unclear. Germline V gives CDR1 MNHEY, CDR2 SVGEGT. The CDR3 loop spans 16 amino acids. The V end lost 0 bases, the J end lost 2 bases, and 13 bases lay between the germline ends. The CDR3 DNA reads TGTGCCAGCAGTTACTCGAACGGGTTCGGAAACTATGGCTACACCTTC. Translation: CASSYSNGFGNYGYTF.

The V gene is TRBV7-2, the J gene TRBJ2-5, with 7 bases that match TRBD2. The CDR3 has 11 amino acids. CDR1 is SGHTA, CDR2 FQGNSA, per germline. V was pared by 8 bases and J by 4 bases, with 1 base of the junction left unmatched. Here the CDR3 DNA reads TGTGCCAGCGGGGGGGTAGAGACCCAGTACTTC. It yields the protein CASGGVETQYF.

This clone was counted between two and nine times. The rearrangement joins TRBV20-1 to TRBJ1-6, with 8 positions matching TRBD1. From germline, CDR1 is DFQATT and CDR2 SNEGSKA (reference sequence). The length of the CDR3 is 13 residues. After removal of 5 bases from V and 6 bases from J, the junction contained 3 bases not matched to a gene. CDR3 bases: TGCAGTGCTCGTGGACAGGGTAATTCACCCCTCCACTTT. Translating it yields CSARGQGNSPLHF.

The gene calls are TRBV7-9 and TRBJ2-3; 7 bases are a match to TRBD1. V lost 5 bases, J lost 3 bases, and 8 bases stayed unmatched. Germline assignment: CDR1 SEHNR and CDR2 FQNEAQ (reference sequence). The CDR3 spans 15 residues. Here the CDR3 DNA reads TGTGCCAGCAGCCACACGGACAGGAAGACAGATACGCAGTATTTT. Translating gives CASSHTDRKTDTQYF.